These 23 T cell receptor beta chains came from one sample sequenced in a study of cytomegalovirus exposure and HLA in healthy donors. Assay: immunoSEQ multiplex PCR; the TCRdb copy retains only in-frame clones and omits some. The sample records roughly 220,000 clones, approximately 83% being singletons. Specimen: PBMCs. The source is a woman in her twenties or thirties in good health and CMV-seropositive.

V is TRBV7-9 and J is TRBJ1-2; 7 positions match TRBD1. This CDR3 has 14 residues. V lost 5 bases and J lost 5; bases outside the gene matches: 8. CDR1 SEHNR and CDR2 FQNEAQ come from the germline V gene (reference sequence). This CDR3 is CASSHTGEGYGYTF. The DNA of the CDR3 is TGTGCCAGCAGCCATACAGGGGAAGGGTATGGCTACACCTTC. Full variable domain (missing parts from reference TRBV7-9 and TRBJ1-2): DTGVSQNPRHKITKRGQNVTFRCDPISEHNRLYWYRQTLGQGPEFLTYFQNEAQLEKSRLLSDRFSAERPKGSFSTLEIQRTEQGDSAMYLCASSHTGEGYGYTFGSGTRLTVV.

The chain uses TRBV25-1 and TRBJ2-5, with 7 bases lining up with TRBD1. The CDR3 is 12 residues long. The V gene end was trimmed by 7 bases and the J gene end by 4 bases; junction bases not matched to a gene: 3. Germline V CDR1 and CDR2: MGHDK, SYGVNS. The CDR3 coding sequence is TGTGCCAGCACCACAGGGGTAGAGACCCAGTACTTC. It specifies CASTTGVETQYF. The variable domain in full, with the rest retrieved from reference TRBV25-1 and TRBJ2-5, is EADIYQTPRYLVIGTGKKITLECSQTMGHDKMYWYQQDPGMELHLIHYSYGVNSTEKGDLSSESTVSRIRTEHFPLTLESARPSHTSQYLCASTTGVETQYFGPGTRLLVL.

The chain combines TRBV10-3 with TRBJ2-1, with 7 bases lining up with TRBD1. V lost 4 bases, J lost 6 bases, and 6 bases stayed unmatched. Germline CDR1 reads ENHRY; CDR2 reads SYGVKD. The CDR3 runs 14 residues. The CDR3 protein is CAISVGQEVNEQFF. CDR3 coding DNA: TGTGCCATCAGTGTTGGACAGGAGGTCAATGAGCAGTTCTTC.

The chain employs TRBV29-1 and TRBJ2-7, with 7 bases identical to TRBD1. CDR3 length: 14 residues. J gave up 5 bases and V 1 base, and 8 bases lay outside the gene matches. CDR1 is SQVTM, CDR2 ANQGSEA, per germline. DNA of the CDR3: TGCAGCGTTGAAGGTTTGCAGGGGGTCGACGAGCAGTACTTC. As protein: CSVEGLQGVDEQYF.

Note on this clone: Distinct nucleotide sequences in the sample also encode this CDR3. The chain is built from TRBV29-1 and TRBJ1-1; 8 bases map to TRBD1. There are 13 residues in the CDR3. Germline CDR1 SQVTM, CDR2 ANQGSEA. Trimming removed 6 bases from V and 1 base from J; junction bases left unmatched: 4. This CDR3 is CSVVGTGNTEAFF. In DNA, the CDR3 is TGCAGCGTCGTCGGGACAGGGAACACTGAAGCTTTCTTT. The full variable domain, in which reference TRBV29-1 and TRBJ1-1 provide the parts outside the CDR3, is SAVISQKPSRDICQRGTSLTIQCQVDSQVTMMFWYRQQPGQSLTLIATANQGSEATYESGFVIDKFPISRPNLTFSTLTVSNMSPEDSSIYLCSVVGTGNTEAFFGQGTRLTVV.

The chain combines TRBV11-1 with TRBJ2-1, with 10 bases aligning to TRBD2. The CDR3 totals 15 residues. The V and J ends lost 5 bases and 4 bases, in that order; junction bases with no gene match: 5. In germline, CDR1 is SGHAT, CDR2 FQDESV (reference sequence). CDR3 DNA sequence: TGTGCCAGCAGCCCAGGACTAGCGGAATACAATGAGCAGTTCTTC. Translated, it gives CASSPGLAEYNEQFF.

V is TRBV7-9 and J is TRBJ2-7; a possible D gene is TRBD1 (5 bases). Trimming took 4 bases from V and 2 from J, leaving 12 bases between them. The germline gives CDR1 SEHNR, CDR2 FQNEAQ (reference sequence). CDR3 size: 14 residues. The CDR3 loop reads CASSSRTLTYEQYF. DNA of the CDR3: TGTGCCAGCAGCTCCCGGACACTCACCTACGAGCAGTACTTC.

The chain recombines TRBV10-2 with TRBJ1-1; no clear D gene. This CDR3 region has 14 residues. Trimming took off 0 bases at V and 1 base at J, with 6 bases between the two ends. CDR1 is WSHSY, CDR2 SAAADI, per germline. The CDR3 protein is CASSESQGNTEAFF. The CDR3 region has the DNA TGCGCCAGCAGTGAGTCGCAAGGGAACACTGAAGCTTTCTTT.

The chain's CDR3 is CASSELGSAETQYF. The DNA for the CDR3 is TGTGCCAGCAGTGAACTAGGATCTGCAGAGACCCAGTACTTC. This sequence joins TRBV6-1 and TRBJ2-5; D is unclear. The CDR3 is 14 amino acids. Germline V lookup: CDR1 MNHNS, CDR2 SASEGT. V was shortened by 2 bases and J by 4 bases, with 11 bases between the two germline ends.

The V call is TRBV6-1, the J call TRBJ1-1; unclear D gene. Trimming shortened V by 6 bases and J by 2 bases, and 10 bases separated the two germline ends. The CDR3 consists of 13 residues. CDR1 is MNHNS, CDR2 SASEGT, per germline. CDR3 DNA sequence: TGTGCCAGCAGAAAAAACACCAACACTGAAGCTTTCTTT. It specifies CASRKNTNTEAFF.

The chain carries TRBV30 and TRBJ1-3; D perhaps matches TRBD1 (5 bases). The CDR3 is 14 amino acids. CDR1 is GTSNPN, CDR2 SVGIG, per germline (reference sequence). V was trimmed by 4 bases and J by 0 bases, leaving 10 bases between them. The CDR3 sequence is CAWKAGISGNTIYF. The CDR3 DNA sequence: TGTGCCTGGAAGGCAGGGATCTCTGGAAACACCATATATTTT. Variable domain in full (rest from reference TRBV30 and TRBJ1-3): SQTIHQWPATLVQPVGSPLSLECTVEGTSNPNLYWYRQAAGRGLQLLFYSVGIGQISSEVPQNLSASRPQDRQFILSSKKLLLSDSGFYLCAWKAGISGNTIYFGEGSWLTVV.

The gene calls are TRBV27 and TRBJ2-3, with 7 bases lining up with TRBD2. The CDR3 runs 15 residues. Germline V gene lookup returns CDR1 MNHEY and CDR2 SMNVEV (reference sequence). Trimming removed 3 bases from V and 2 bases from J; junction bases left unmatched: 5. The CDR3 is CASSFLADYTDTQYF. CDR3 DNA sequence: TGTGCCAGCAGTTTTCTAGCGGACTACACAGATACGCAGTATTTT.

J is TRBJ2-6 and V is TRBV7-9; D assignment may be TRBD1 or TRBD2 (6 bases each). This CDR3 has 18 residues. Trimming pared 1 base from V and 0 bases from J, leaving 13 bases between. Germline V gives CDR1 SEHNR, CDR2 FQNEAQ (reference sequence). CDR3 DNA: TGTGCCAGCAGCTTAGTACTTAAGGGGGGCTCTGGGGCCAACGTCCTGACTTTC. As protein: CASSLVLKGGSGANVLTF.

The gene calls are TRBV6-4 and TRBJ1-5, with 9 positions matching TRBD1. V lost 6 bases and J lost 5; bases outside the gene matches: 8. The CDR3 has 15 residues. Germline CDR1 is MRHNA and CDR2 is SNTAGT. The CDR3 nucleotides read TGTGCCAGCAGCGGGGACAGGGAGACAGATCAGCCCCAGCATTTT. Translated: CASSGDRETDQPQHF.

The chain employs TRBV30 and TRBJ1-2, with 7 nucleotides matching TRBD1. The trim removed 0 bases at V and 8 bases at J, leaving 9 bases unmatched. The CDR3 is 14 residues long. Germline-derived CDR1 and CDR2 are GTSNPN and SVGIG (reference sequence). In nucleotides, the CDR3 is TGTGCCTGGAGTGTCGGCAGGGGGAGGCGCGGCTACACCTTC. Its protein is CAWSVGRGRRGYTF.

The genes are TRBV11-1 and TRBJ2-7; no clear D. The germline CDR1 and CDR2 sequences are SGHAT and FQDESV (reference sequence). The CDR3 extends over 13 amino acids. Trimming removed 4 bases from V and 0 bases from J, with 7 bases in between. Here the CDR3 DNA reads TGTGCCAGCAGCTCGACCTCCTCCTACGAGCAGTACTTC. Its protein is CASSSTSSYEQYF.

The chain employs TRBV27 and TRBJ1-1; D gene unclear. Germline CDR1 is MNHEY and CDR2 is SMNVEV (reference sequence). The CDR3 is 14 residues long. V lost 0 bases, J lost 3 bases, and 8 bases lay in between. CDR3 loop: CASSLSSLDTEAFF. CDR3 bases: TGTGCCAGCAGTTTATCATCGTTAGACACTGAAGCTTTCTTT.

This clone has just one count. One junction end does not reproduce the germline sequence, and a read error may be involved. The chain employs TRBV9 and TRBJ1-2, with D perhaps TRBD1 (5 bases). The CDR3 length is 9 residues. Germline loops: CDR1 SGDLS, CDR2 YYNGEE. DNA of the CDR3: TGTGCCAGCAGCATCCGGGGACCCTTC. As protein: CASSIRGPF.

The V gene is TRBV7-9, the J gene TRBJ2-1; D is undetermined. The ends were cut back, 4 bases at V and 0 bases at J, with 10 bases in the middle. CDR3 length: 15 amino acids. Germline-derived CDR1 and CDR2 are SEHNR and FQNEAQ (reference sequence). The CDR3 nucleotides read TGTGCCAGCAGCTCTAGACGGCACTCCTACAATGAGCAGTTCTTC. This codes for CASSSRRHSYNEQFF.

The chain carries TRBV2 and TRBJ2-1; the match to TRBD2 covers 12 bases. This CDR3 comprises 16 residues. The V and J ends lost 6 bases and 2 bases, in that order; junction bases with no gene match: 5. From germline, CDR1 is SNHLY and CDR2 FYNNEI. The CDR3 is CASRLASGRAYNEQFF. CDR3 coding DNA: TGTGCCAGCAGGTTAGCTAGCGGGAGGGCCTACAATGAGCAGTTCTTC.

CDR3 bases: TGTGCCAGCAGCCGGGGCGGGCAGCTAAATGAAAAACTGTTTTTT. Protein: CASSRGGQLNEKLFF. This chain connects TRBV4-2 to TRBJ1-4, with D possibly matching TRBD1 (5 bases). CDR1 and CDR2 from the germline V gene are LGHNA and YNFKEQ. Deletions cut 4 bases from V and 5 bases from J, with 14 bases between. The CDR3 covers 15 residues.

The J gene is TRBJ2-7, the V gene TRBV5-1, with D perhaps matching TRBD1 (5 bases). Trimming took 1 base from V and 3 from J, leaving 11 bases between them. This CDR3 is built from 14 residues. CDR1 and CDR2 (germline): SGHRS, YFSETQ. CDR3 loop: CASSLSSGFYEQYF. The CDR3, as DNA: TGCGCCAGCAGCTTGTCCTCAGGGTTCTACGAGCAGTACTTC.

The chain is built from TRBV27 and TRBJ1-4, with TRBD1 matching over 7 bases. CDR1 is MNHEY, CDR2 SMNVEV, per germline (reference sequence). Trimming removed 6 bases from V and 4 bases from J; junction bases left unmatched: 23. The CDR3 consists of 20 residues. Written as DNA, the CDR3 is TGTGCCAGCAGCCCCGTCGTGGTAGGGGGCTCTCGGGTCCTTAATGAAAAACTGTTTTTT. It encodes CASSPVVVGGSRVLNEKLFF.